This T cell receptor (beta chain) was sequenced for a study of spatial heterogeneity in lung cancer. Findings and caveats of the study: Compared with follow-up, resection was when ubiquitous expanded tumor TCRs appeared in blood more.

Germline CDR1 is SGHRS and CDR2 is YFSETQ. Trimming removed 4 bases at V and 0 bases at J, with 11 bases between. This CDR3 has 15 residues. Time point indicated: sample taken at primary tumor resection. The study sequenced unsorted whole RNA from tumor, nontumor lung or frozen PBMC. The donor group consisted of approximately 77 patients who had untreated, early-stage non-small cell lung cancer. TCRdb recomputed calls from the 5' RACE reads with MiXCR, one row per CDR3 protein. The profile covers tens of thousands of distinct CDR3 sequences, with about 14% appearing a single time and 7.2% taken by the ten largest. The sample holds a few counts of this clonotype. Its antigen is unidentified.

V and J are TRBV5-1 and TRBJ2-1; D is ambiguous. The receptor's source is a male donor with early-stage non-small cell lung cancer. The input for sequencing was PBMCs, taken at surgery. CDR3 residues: CASSPQIGSYNEQFF. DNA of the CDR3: TGCGCCAGCAGCCCCCAGATTGGCTCCTACAATGAGCAGTTCTTC.